Below are 2 T cell receptor beta chains sequenced from a single sample in a study of TIL therapy for anti-PD-1-resistant metastatic lung cancer. Specified time point: pre-treatment sample, taken before nivolumab and TIL therapy. The libraries were made with immunoSEQ v3. Using immunoSEQ multiplex PCR, the repertoire was profiled, and TCRdb retains in-frame clones only, with some absent. This sample has tens of thousands of clones, with 65% to 80% found just once. Sequenced material: blood, taken at baseline. These receptors all stem from a man aged 70 or older with non-small cell lung cancer.

The CDR3 here is CASSRSGSGNEQYF. The CDR3 DNA reads as TGTGCCAGCAGCCGTAGCGGGAGTGGGAACGAGCAGTACTTC. The V call is TRBV11-3, the J call TRBJ2-7; 9 bases align to TRBD2. Trimming removed 5 bases from V and 5 bases from J; junction bases left unmatched: 7. The germline gives CDR1 SGHNT, CDR2 YENEEA. The CDR3 spans 14 residues.

This rearrangement joins TRBV18 to TRBJ2-7; D gene unclear. Trimming pared 4 bases from V and 5 bases from J, leaving 12 bases between. The CDR3 has 13 residues. CDR1 and CDR2 (germline): KGHSH, LQKENI. CDR3 amino acids: CASSRTRGDEQYF. CDR3 DNA: TGTGCCAGCTCACGGACCAGAGGCGACGAGCAGTACTTC.